The clone carrying this TCR beta chain was found once. Its matching antigen is unknown. Genomic DNA acted as the template from which TCR beta VDJ combination and CDR3 sequence profiling were carried out. A single record per CDR3 protein comes from TCRdb applying MiXCR to the reads. The table includes some 120,000 distinct CDR3 sequences, approximately 41% detected once. Patients chosen for sequencing had shown CD8+CD57+ cell expansion by flow cytometry. Every patient presented with severe acquired aplastic anemia. There was no therapy given to any patient before the blood sampling took place. V shed 4 bases, J shed 6 bases, and the junction held 8 bases outside the gene matches. This CDR3 is 14 amino acids long. CDR1 and CDR2 (germline): SGHRS, YFSETQ. These data are taken from a study of CD8+CD57+ T cells in acquired aplastic anemia. Overall study findings and caveats: Twenty-nine CD8+ CDR3 sequences were shared between patients and controls. Patients and controls were not found to differ significantly in CD8+ Simpson's diversity.

The chain combines TRBV5-1 with TRBJ2-7; 9 nucleotides match TRBD1. Material for sequencing was sorted CD4+, CD8+, or CD8+CD57+ T cells (not recorded which) from PBMCs. The clonotype originates from a human donor with aplastic anemia. The CDR3 spells CASSLDRGRGEQYF. The CDR3 DNA sequence: TGCGCCAGCAGCCTGGACAGGGGAAGAGGCGAGCAGTACTTC.